Below are 13 T cell receptor beta chains sequenced from a single sample in a study of shared clonotypes between healthy human individuals. Clones were read by immunoSEQ multiplex PCR, and TCRdb kept only the in-frame ones, dropping some. The table lists some 900,000 clones, 60% to 85% of them singletons. Sequenced sample: memory CD4+ T cells sorted from blood. Described subset: CD45RA-negative fraction. The receptors stem from a man between 18 and 29 years old in good health.

The chain links TRBV18 to TRBJ1-2; D remains unclear. Germline V CDR1 and CDR2: KGHSH, LQKENI. CDR3 length: 13 residues. Deletions cut 3 bases from V and 6 bases from J, with 11 bases between. The CDR3 reads CASSPLATDGYTF. CDR3 coding DNA: TGTGCCAGCTCACCCCTTGCGACGGATGGCTACACCTTC.

V and J are TRBV11-3 and TRBJ2-7; the match to TRBD2 covers 8 bases. The CDR3 length is 15 residues. Germline trimming cut 2 bases from V and 4 bases from J; bases unmatched to any gene: 7. Germline-derived CDR1 and CDR2 are SGHNT and YENEEA. CDR3 protein: CASSLSGSMGYEQYF. CDR3 nucleotides: TGTGCCAGCAGCTTAAGCGGGAGTATGGGATACGAGCAGTACTTC.

In its sample, this clone ranks as medium-sized (0.01 to 0.1%). The chain joins TRBV18 to TRBJ1-2; D not certain. Germline V gene lookup returns CDR1 KGHSH and CDR2 LQKENI. The CDR3 extends over 14 amino acids. Deletions cut 3 bases from V and 8 bases from J, with 16 bases between. The CDR3, as DNA: TGTGCCAGCTCACCGGGTTACCGGTTGGGGGGCTACACCTTC. Amino acids: CASSPGYRLGGYTF.

This clone showed up many times. V and J are TRBV7-2 and TRBJ1-2; 10 bases line up with TRBD1. This CDR3 has 15 amino acids. In germline, CDR1 is SGHTA, CDR2 FQGNSA. Trimming took 5 bases from V and 2 from J; bases not matched to a gene: 5. This CDR3 is CASSTDRGTNYGYTF. DNA of the CDR3: TGTGCCAGCAGCACGGACAGGGGGACGAACTATGGCTACACCTTC.

The rearrangement links TRBV5-1 to TRBJ2-7, with D possibly being TRBD1 (6 bases). The CDR3 covers 15 residues. Trimming shortened V by 4 bases and J by 6 bases, and 20 bases separated the two germline ends. Per germline, CDR1 SGHRS and CDR2 YFSETQ. The CDR3 loop is CASSLQQGSGGEQYF. The CDR3 DNA follows: TGCGCCAGCAGCCTCCAACAGGGTAGTGGGGGCGAGCAGTACTTC.

This clone was counted between two and nine times. The chain links TRBV29-1 to TRBJ1-1, with 10 positions matching TRBD1. Per germline, CDR1 SQVTM and CDR2 ANQGSEA. V lost 4 bases and J lost 5; bases outside the gene matches: 4. The length of the CDR3 is 13 residues. The CDR3 region has the DNA TGCAGCGTTGTGACAGGGGGCCGAACTGAAGCTTTCTTT. Translating it yields CSVVTGGRTEAFF.

V and J are TRBV9 and TRBJ2-5, with D possibly matching TRBD2 (6 bases). The germline gives CDR1 SGDLS, CDR2 YYNGEE. V lost 4 bases, J lost 5 bases, and 18 bases lay in between. The length of the CDR3 is 15 residues. CDR3 DNA sequence: TGTGCCAGCAGCTCACACGCGCAGGGAGGCGAGACCCAGTACTTC. It specifies CASSSHAQGGETQYF.

Here the CDR3 reads CASSQMGGNEKLFF. CDR3 sequence (DNA): TGCGCCAGCAGCCAAATGGGGGGTAATGAAAAACTGTTTTTT. The chain links TRBV5-1 to TRBJ1-4; TRBD1 is a possible D gene (5 bases). The CDR3 extends over 14 amino acids. Germline values: CDR1 SGHRS, CDR2 YFSETQ. Trimming stripped 4 bases from V and 4 bases from J, with 11 bases between.

This clone was observed a few times. The genes are TRBV7-2 and TRBJ2-7; TRBD1 might be the D (6 bases). V lost 5 bases and J lost 2, with 13 bases in between. The CDR3 runs to 14 residues. Germline V gene lookup returns CDR1 SGHTA and CDR2 FQGNSA. The chain's CDR3 is CASSKPGTPYEQYF. The CDR3 DNA reads as TGTGCCAGCAGCAAGCCCGGGACACCCTACGAGCAGTACTTC.

V usage is TRBV28 and J usage is TRBJ2-5; 7 nucleotides match TRBD1. CDR3 length: 14 amino acids. V shed 4 bases and J 9 bases; nucleotides not matched to a gene: 11. CDR1 MDHEN and CDR2 SYDVKM come from the germline V gene. The CDR3 DNA follows: TGTGCCAGCAGTTCCAGGACAGGCCGGGCGGCCCAGTACTTC. Translated: CASSSRTGRAAQYF.

In its sample, this clone was seen a few times. This chain connects TRBV14 to TRBJ1-6, with D perhaps matching TRBD1 (5 bases). V gave up 1 base and J gave up 13 bases, with 11 bases separating them. The CDR3 consists of 13 residues. Germline CDR1 and CDR2: SGHDN and FVKESK. The CDR3 reads CASSQGGSIPLHF. CDR3 sequence (DNA): TGTGCCAGCAGCCAAGGGGGGTCGATTCCCCTCCACTTT. Looking up the rest from reference TRBV14 and TRBJ1-6 gives the full variable domain: EAGVTQFPSHSVIEKGQTVTLRCDPISGHDNLYWYRRVMGKEIKFLLHFVKESKQDESGMPNNRFLAERTGGTYSTLKVQPAELEDSGVYFCASSQGGSIPLHFGNGTRLTVT.

A word on this clone: A much bigger clone sits one base away, suggesting this may be a read error. Additional DNA sequences in this sample encode the identical CDR3. The chain links TRBV7-2 to TRBJ1-5; D remains unclear. V shed 1 base and J shed 3 bases, with 4 bases lying between them. The germline V gene has CDR1 SGHTA and CDR2 FQGNSA. The CDR3 is 13 amino acids. The CDR3 sequence is CASSLGVNQPQHF. In DNA, the CDR3 is TGTGCCAGCAGCTTAGGGGTCAATCAGCCCCAGCATTTT.

V is TRBV19 and J is TRBJ1-1; D perhaps matches TRBD1 (6 bases). The CDR3 sequence is 15 residues long. Trimming shortened V by 7 bases and J by 0 bases, and 15 bases separated the two germline ends. Germline V gives CDR1 LNHDA, CDR2 SQIVND (reference sequence). The CDR3 coding sequence is TGTGCCAGTATCAGGCCCGGGACATTGAACACTGAAGCTTTCTTT. Its protein is CASIRPGTLNTEAFF. The variable domain in full, completed from reference TRBV19 and TRBJ1-1, reads DGGITQSPKYLFRKEGQNVTLSCEQNLNHDAMYWYRQDPGQGLRLIYYSQIVNDFQKGDIAEGYSVSREKKESFPLTVTSAQKNPTAFYLCASIRPGTLNTEAFFGQGTRLTVV.